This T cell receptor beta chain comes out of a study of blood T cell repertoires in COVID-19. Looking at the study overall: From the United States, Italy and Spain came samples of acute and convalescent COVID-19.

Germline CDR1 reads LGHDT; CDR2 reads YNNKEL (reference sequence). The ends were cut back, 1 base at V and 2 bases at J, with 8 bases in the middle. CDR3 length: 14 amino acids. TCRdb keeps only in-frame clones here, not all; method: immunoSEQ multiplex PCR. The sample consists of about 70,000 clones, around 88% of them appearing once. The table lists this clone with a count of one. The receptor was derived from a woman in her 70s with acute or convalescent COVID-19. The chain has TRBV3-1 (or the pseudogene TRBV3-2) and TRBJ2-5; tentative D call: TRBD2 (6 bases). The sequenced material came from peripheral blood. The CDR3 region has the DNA TGTGCCAGCAGCCAAGGGAGGGCTCAAGAGACCCAGTACTTC. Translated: CASSQGRAQETQYF.